Below, 22 T cell receptor beta chains from the same sample are listed, as sequenced in a study of T cells in Graves' hyperthyroidism and ophthalmopathy. Amplification of TCR beta CDR3 regions used RNA as the template. Using the HTBI primer set, a first-round RT-PCR was run on the TCR CDR3. TCRdb passed the multiplex PCR reads through MiXCR, listing each CDR3 protein once. The sample has around 340,000 distinct CDR3 sequences, about 15% seen once. The sequencing input was blood. These receptor sequences come from a woman younger than 45 with Graves' hyperthyroidism.

Ten or more counts support this clonotype. The chain links TRBV7-2 to TRBJ2-7, with TRBD1 as a possible D gene (6 bases). The germline V gene encodes CDR1 SGHTA and CDR2 FQGNSA. The CDR3 has 13 residues. Trimming took 6 bases from V and 5 from J, leaving 14 bases between them. The chain's CDR3 is CASSLRRQDEQYF. CDR3 coding DNA: TGTGCCAGCAGTTTAAGGAGACAGGACGAGCAGTACTTC.

This clonotype has a count of ten or more. The gene calls are TRBV28 and TRBJ2-4; maybe TRBD2 (5 bases). The CDR3 has 13 residues. V was cut by 5 bases and J by 4 bases, with 9 bases left in between. Germline lookup yields CDR1 MDHEN and CDR2 SYDVKM. This chain's CDR3 is CASSQDLKNIQYF. The CDR3 nucleotides read TGTGCCAGCAGTCAGGACTTGAAAAACATTCAGTACTTC.

This clonotype occurred a few times. V and J are TRBV6-2 or TRBV6-3 and TRBJ2-7; TRBD2 agrees at 10 bases. V lost 5 bases to trimming and J lost 6 bases; unmatched junction nucleotides: 10. The CDR3 spans 15 residues. From germline, CDR1 is MNHEY and CDR2 SVGEGT. The CDR3 DNA is TGTGCCAGCAGTCCCGGGCTAGCGGGAGCTGCCGAGCAGTACTTC. It encodes CASSPGLAGAAEQYF.

This clonotype has a handful of counts. This chain joins TRBV20-1 and TRBJ1-2; possible D gene TRBD1, 5 bases. The CDR3 has 16 residues. Per germline, CDR1 DFQATT and CDR2 SNEGSKA (reference sequence). Trimming took off 0 bases at V and 8 bases at J, with 22 bases between the two ends. The CDR3 DNA follows: TGCAGTGCTAGAGACGGGACGGCCTCCCCGGGGGGAGGCTACACCTTC. This codes for CSARDGTASPGGGYTF.

This clonotype appeared many times. J is TRBJ2-1 and V is TRBV27; tentatively, D is TRBD2 (5 bases). Trimming stripped 5 bases from V and 5 bases from J, with 16 bases between. The V gene's germline CDR1 is MNHEY and CDR2 SMNVEV (reference sequence). CDR3 length: 15 residues. The CDR3 here is CASSPPGSLDNEQFF. CDR3 bases: TGTGCCAGCAGTCCCCCGGGGTCGTTGGACAATGAGCAGTTCTTC.

The DNA of the CDR3 is TGTGCCAGCTCACCACCGGGACTCCGGGGCGACTATGGCTACACCTTC. Translation gives CASSPPGLRGDYGYTF. The rearrangement links TRBV18 to TRBJ1-2; possible D gene TRBD1, 5 bases. This CDR3 is 16 amino acids long. Germline V gene data show CDR1 as KGHSH and CDR2 as LQKENI. Trimming left V 0 bases short and J 3 bases short, with 14 bases between.

The sample holds a few counts of this clonotype. CDR3 nucleotides: TGTGCCAGCAGTTTTATGGGATTAAACTACGAGCAGTACTTC. Its translation is CASSFMGLNYEQYF. The chain is built from TRBV28 and TRBJ2-7; no clear D. Trimming shortened V by 3 bases and J by 3 bases, and 12 bases separated the two germline ends. Germline V gene lookup returns CDR1 MDHEN and CDR2 SYDVKM. This CDR3 comprises 14 residues.

The rearrangement uses TRBV20-1 and TRBJ1-6; D possibly corresponds to TRBD1 (5 bases). V shed 6 bases and J shed 6 bases, with 9 bases lying between them. This CDR3 is built from 12 residues. Germline CDR1 reads DFQATT; CDR2 reads SNEGSKA (reference sequence). Here the CDR3 reads CSAAQGNSPLHF. In DNA form, the CDR3 reads TGCAGTGCCGCCCAGGGTAATTCACCCCTCCACTTT.

The V and J genes are TRBV20-1 and TRBJ1-1; D remains ambiguous. With 3 bases removed from V and 0 bases from J, the gap between germline ends came to 5 bases. The CDR3 sequence is 12 residues long. Germline loops: CDR1 DFQATT, CDR2 SNEGSKA (reference sequence). The CDR3 nucleotides read TGCAGTGCTAGGGCGGTGAACACTGAAGCTTTCTTT. As protein: CSARAVNTEAFF.

This clonotype was counted at least ten times. V and J are TRBV5-1 and TRBJ2-1; D remains ambiguous. The germline CDR1 and CDR2 sequences are SGHRS and YFSETQ. Trimming cost V 1 base and J 10 bases, with 6 bases left between them. This CDR3 comprises 11 residues. For the CDR3, the DNA is TGCGCCAGCAGCTTGATAAGCGAGCAGTTCTTC. This gives the protein CASSLISEQFF. The full variable domain, in which reference TRBV5-1 and TRBJ2-1 provide the parts outside the CDR3, is KAGVTQTPRYLIKTRGQQVTLSCSPISGHRSVSWYQQTPGQGLQFLFEYFSETQRNKGNFPGRFSGRQFSNSRSEMNVSTLELGDSALYLCASSLISEQFFGPGTRLTVL.

The sample holds a few counts of this clonotype. CDR3 loop: CASSPGTGRGYGYTF. Here the CDR3 DNA reads TGTGCCAGCTCACCTGGGACTGGCAGGGGCTATGGCTACACCTTC. The V call is TRBV18, the J call TRBJ1-2, with D possibly matching TRBD1 (6 bases). CDR3 length: 15 amino acids. CDR1 is KGHSH and CDR2 is LQKENI in the germline V gene. Deletions cut 3 bases from V and 4 bases from J, with 15 bases between.

Only a few counts were recorded for this clonotype. The chain carries TRBV19 and TRBJ2-3; the D gene is possibly TRBD2 (6 bases). CDR3 length equals 15 residues. V gave up 4 bases and J gave up 0 bases, with 11 bases separating them. CDR1 is LNHDA and CDR2 is SQIVND in the germline V gene (reference sequence). The CDR3 DNA reads TGTGCCAGTAGTACGGGGGAACGGAGCACAGATACGCAGTATTTT. It specifies CASSTGERSTDTQYF.

This clonotype was counted only a few times. The chain is built from TRBV7-2 and TRBJ2-6; 8 positions agree with TRBD1. V dropped 5 bases and J dropped 0; count of bases not matched to a gene: 9. This CDR3 has 18 amino acids. The germline CDR1 and CDR2 sequences are SGHTA and FQGNSA. This CDR3 reads CASSLRTGISSGANVLTF. The CDR3 coding sequence is TGTGCCAGCAGCCTAAGGACAGGGATTTCCTCTGGGGCCAACGTCCTGACTTTC.

The chain is built from TRBV20-1 and TRBJ2-5, with 9 bases matching TRBD2. The trim removed 6 bases at V and 4 bases at J, leaving 9 bases unmatched. In germline, CDR1 is DFQATT, CDR2 SNEGSKA (reference sequence). The CDR3 has 14 amino acids. CDR3 loop: CSAYSSGEGETQYF. The CDR3 nucleotides are TGCAGTGCCTACTCTAGCGGGGAGGGAGAGACCCAGTACTTC.

This clonotype has ten or more counts. The V gene is TRBV27, the J gene TRBJ2-7; D is perhaps TRBD1 or TRBD2 (5 bases each). CDR1 and CDR2 from the germline V gene are MNHEY and SMNVEV (reference sequence). V lost 5 bases and J lost 2, with 16 bases in between. CDR3 length: 15 amino acids. As DNA, the CDR3 is TGTGCCAGCAGTGTGACAGCGGACTTTACCTACGAGCAGTACTTC. It codes for CASSVTADFTYEQYF.

V gene TRBV6-5 combines with J gene TRBJ2-2, with D possibly being TRBD2 (7 bases). Trimming stripped 6 bases from V and 6 bases from J, with 14 bases between. This CDR3 has 14 amino acids. CDR1 is MNHEY and CDR2 is SVGAGI in the germline V gene. The CDR3 loop is CASRGGEGSGELFF. The CDR3 region has the DNA TGTGCCAGCAGAGGGGGGGAAGGATCCGGGGAGCTGTTTTTT.

This clonotype was seen more than once but under ten times. The chain recombines TRBV5-6 with TRBJ1-5; D may be TRBD1 (6 bases). This CDR3 contains 15 residues. V lost 0 bases to trimming and J lost 3 bases, with 10 bases between them. Germline values: CDR1 SGHDT, CDR2 YYEEEE. The CDR3 coding sequence is TGTGCCAGCAGCTTGGCGGGGGGCCCCAATCAGCCCCAGCATTTT. Amino acids: CASSLAGGPNQPQHF.

This clonotype showed up many times. V usage is TRBV12-5 and J usage is TRBJ2-2; TRBD1 matches 7 bases. CDR1 is LGHNT and CDR2 is FRNRAP in the germline V gene. The J segment lost 5 bases and the V segment lost 3 bases, leaving 6 bases of the junction unmatched. The CDR3 extends over 15 amino acids. The CDR3 nucleotides are TGTGCTAGTGGTTTTAGCACAGGGGATACCGGGGAGCTGTTTTTT. This gives the protein CASGFSTGDTGELFF. The whole variable domain, filled in from reference TRBV12-5 and TRBJ2-2, reads DARVTQTPRHKVTEMGQEVTMRCQPILGHNTVFWYRQTMMQGLELLAYFRNRAPLDDSGMPKDRFSAEMPDATLATLKIQPSEPRDSAVYFCASGFSTGDTGELFFGEGSRLTVL.

This clonotype came up many times. Here the CDR3 DNA reads TGTGCCACCTACCGAGCGGGAGAACCCTACGAGCAGTACTTC. Amino acid sequence: CATYRAGEPYEQYF. The chain recombines TRBV28 with TRBJ2-7; 8 positions agree with TRBD2. V shed 10 bases and J 2 bases; nucleotides not matched to a gene: 10. In germline, CDR1 is MDHEN, CDR2 SYDVKM. This CDR3 comprises 14 residues.

This clonotype was counted a single time. A much larger clone lies one base from this, so it may be a read error. The chain carries TRBV2 and TRBJ1-4, with 8 nucleotides matching TRBD1. Looked up from germline, CDR1 is SNHLY and CDR2 is FYNNEI. The CDR3 is 15 amino acids. CDR3 sequence: CASKEMEQGDEKLVF. In DNA, the CDR3 is TGTGCCAGCAAAGAGATGGAACAGGGGGATGAAAAACTGGTTTTT.

This clonotype was recorded at least ten times. The chain joins TRBV28 to TRBJ2-1, with D uncertain. CDR1 is MDHEN and CDR2 is SYDVKM in the germline V gene. V shed 6 bases and J shed 3 bases, with 9 bases lying between them. There are 13 residues in the CDR3. CDR3 in amino acids: CASRRSDYNEQFF. CDR3 in DNA: TGTGCCAGCAGGAGGTCGGACTACAATGAGCAGTTCTTC.

This clonotype came up many times. This chain connects TRBV12-3 or TRBV12-4 to TRBJ1-1; D call uncertain. This CDR3 is 12 amino acids long. V lost 1 base and J 8 bases, leaving 8 bases between the germline ends. The CDR3 region has the DNA TGTGCCAGCAGTTTAGGGCAGACAGAAGCTTTCTTT. Protein product: CASSLGQTEAFF.